This TCR beta chain was documented in a study of T cells in Graves' hyperthyroidism and ophthalmopathy. The CDR3 contains 14 residues. The V end lost 4 bases, the J end lost 6 bases, and 12 bases lay between the germline ends. The authors took PBMCs from roughly 9.5 ml fresh peripheral blood. Study-wide points: Among thyroid clonotypes expanded above 0.001, most also appeared in blood.

The investigators amplified TCR beta CDR3 regions from RNA transcripts. Researchers ran a first-round RT-PCR on the TCR CDR3 using the HTBI primer set. TCRdb recomputed calls from the multiplex PCR reads with MiXCR, one row per CDR3 protein. The sample records roughly 500,000 distinct CDR3 sequences, 24% being singletons. With regard to this clonotype: No antigen is known for it.

The TCR was taken from a woman in her thirties with Graves' ophthalmopathy. Sequencing was carried out using blood. The genes are TRBV12-3 or TRBV12-4 and TRBJ2-2, with D uncertain. The CDR3 region has the DNA TGTGCCAGCAGTTATGGGCTTTCGGCCGGGGAGCTGTTTTTT. It is translated as CASSYGLSAGELFF.